This T cell receptor (beta chain) was recovered during a study of identical twins. Notes on the study in general: There is a chance that invariant MAIT and iNKT cells partially muddied zero-insertion analyses. High-abundance cord blood beta clonotypes had fewer insertions; memory repertoires showed none.

cDNA molecules carried unique molecular identifiers, and template switching added a universal primer site. One entry per CDR3 protein, called by TCRdb with MiXCR from the 5' RACE reads. The sample lists around 1.7 million distinct CDR3 sequences; under 35% were seen once. The CDR3 has 16 amino acids. Trimming at V came to 2 bases and at J to 5 bases, leaving 9 bases not matched to a gene. Germline V gene sequence: CDR1 KGHDR, CDR2 SFDVKD. This clonotype has more than one count but fewer than ten. Its antigen is still unknown. Sequenced input: cord blood. This TCR was sampled from a newborn girl in good health. The V and J genes are TRBV24-1 and TRBJ2-5; TRBD1 aligns across 8 bases. CDR3 protein: CATSDSGTGGLETQYF. The CDR3 DNA sequence: TGTGCCACCAGTGATTCGGGGACAGGAGGTTTGGAGACCCAGTACTTC.